These 18 T cell receptor beta chains came from one sample sequenced in a study of blood T cell repertoires in COVID-19. The assay was immunoSEQ multiplex PCR, and TCRdb's table has in-frame clones only and misses some. The sample includes tens of thousands of clones, roughly two thirds of them seen just once. The sample taken for sequencing was PBMCs or T cells enriched from blood (not recorded which). The receptors shown here come from an older woman who had been exposed to COVID-19.

This chain links TRBV7-2 with TRBJ1-1; D possibly corresponds to TRBD1 (5 bases). The CDR3 sequence is 13 residues long. Germline-derived CDR1 and CDR2 are SGHTA and FQGNSA. Between the trimmed V and J ends, which lost 2 bases and 6 bases, there was a span of 10 bases. In DNA, the CDR3 is TGTGCCAGCAGCTTACAGGGTAACCCTGAAGCTTTCTTT. Its translation is CASSLQGNPEAFF.

The chain joins TRBV2 to TRBJ2-3; 9 positions agree with TRBD1. Germline V gives CDR1 SNHLY, CDR2 FYNNEI. The length of the CDR3 is 14 residues. J gave up 0 bases and V 8 bases, and 3 bases lay outside the gene matches. The CDR3 here is CASSGQGSTDTQYF. CDR3 coding DNA: TGTGCCAGCTCAGGACAGGGGAGCACAGATACGCAGTATTTT.

This chain links TRBV5-1 with TRBJ2-3, with TRBD2 matching 8 bases. The germline gives CDR1 SGHRS, CDR2 YFSETQ. The CDR3 spans 15 residues. Losses at the gene ends were 4 bases for V and 0 bases for J; bases not matched to a gene: 4. Here the CDR3 DNA reads TGCGCCAGCAGCATTAGCGGGACCAGCACAGATACGCAGTATTTT. Its protein is CASSISGTSTDTQYF.

This chain joins TRBV30 and TRBJ2-1, with 8 bases aligning to TRBD2. In germline, CDR1 is GTSNPN, CDR2 SVGIG (reference sequence). With V trimmed by 0 bases and J by 8 bases, 9 bases remained unmatched. The CDR3 has 15 residues. The CDR3 bases are TGTGCCTGGAGTGTGTCAGCGGGAGTTGGGGATGAGCAGTTCTTC. Its translation is CAWSVSAGVGDEQFF.

The table lists this clone with a few counts. V gene TRBV7-9 combines with J gene TRBJ1-2; D unclear. CDR1 is SEHNR and CDR2 is FQNEAQ in the germline V gene (reference sequence). This CDR3 comprises 15 residues. V gave up 1 base and J gave up 3 bases, with 12 bases separating them. In nucleotides, the CDR3 is TGTGCCAGCAGCTTAGAGCCAGGCGTGTACTATGGCTACACCTTC. It codes for CASSLEPGVYYGYTF.

This chain joins TRBV4-3 and TRBJ2-7, with a tentative D call TRBD1 (5 bases). This CDR3 comprises 14 residues. CDR1 and CDR2 (germline): LGHNA, YSLEER. Deletions cut 1 base from V and 5 bases from J, with 12 bases between. The CDR3 bases are TGCGCCAGCAGCCAAGTGGCCAGGGCTAACGAGCAGTACTTC. Translation: CASSQVARANEQYF.

The CDR3 coding sequence is TGTGCCAGCCTGGGATGGCAGGGGAACTCACCCCTCCACTTT. It codes for CASLGWQGNSPLHF. This chain joins TRBV28 and TRBJ1-6, with D possibly matching TRBD1 (6 bases). Germline V gene sequence: CDR1 MDHEN, CDR2 SYDVKM. CDR3 length: 14 amino acids. The germline V and J ends were trimmed by 8 bases and 10 bases, with 18 bases remaining between them.

The chain couples TRBV13 to TRBJ2-5; 9 bases are shared with TRBD2. V lost 3 bases and J lost 5; bases outside the gene matches: 4. CDR1 is PRHDT, CDR2 FYEKMQ, per germline (reference sequence). This CDR3 comprises 14 residues. CDR3 loop: CASSFGTSRETQYF. The CDR3 region has the DNA TGTGCCAGCAGCTTTGGGACTAGCAGGGAGACCCAGTACTTC.

The rearrangement links TRBV10-3 to TRBJ2-2; 7 bases agree with TRBD1. Losses at the gene ends were 6 bases for V and 3 bases for J; bases not matched to a gene: 16. The CDR3 covers 18 residues. Germline V CDR1 and CDR2: ENHRY, SYGVKD. The CDR3 bases are TGTGCCATCAGCTCTGGACAGGTATTCGGTGGGGACACCGGGGAGCTGTTTTTT. Protein product: CAISSGQVFGGDTGELFF.

This clone turned up a few times. The chain recombines TRBV14 with TRBJ2-2; 8 positions match TRBD2. Looked up from germline, CDR1 is SGHDN and CDR2 is FVKESK. This CDR3 has 16 amino acids. J lost 10 bases, V lost 4 bases, and 14 bases had no gene match. CDR3 sequence reads: CASSPPGGTMSEELFF. CDR3 coding DNA: TGTGCCAGCAGCCCCCCGGGAGGGACGATGTCCGAGGAGCTGTTTTTT.

The rearrangement joins TRBV3-1 (or the pseudogene TRBV3-2) to TRBJ2-1; D gene ambiguous. From germline, CDR1 is LGHDT and CDR2 YNNKEL (reference sequence). There are 13 residues in the CDR3. With 5 bases removed from V and 7 bases from J, the gap between germline ends came to 12 bases. The CDR3 DNA sequence: TGTGCCAGCAGCGCCCTCATGAGGAATGAGCAGTTCTTC. It translates to CASSALMRNEQFF.

This clone was picked up a small number of times. This chain uses TRBV11-2 with TRBJ1-1; 8 nucleotides align to TRBD1. After removal of 2 bases from V and 4 bases from J, the junction contained 0 bases not matched to a gene. CDR1 SGHAT and CDR2 FQNNGV come from the germline V gene. This CDR3 comprises 13 residues. Here the CDR3 reads CASSLTGGTEAFF. The CDR3 coding sequence is TGTGCCAGCAGCTTAACAGGGGGCACTGAAGCTTTCTTT. Full variable domain (remainder filled in from reference TRBV11-2 and TRBJ1-1): EAGVAQSPRYKIIEKRQSVAFWCNPISGHATLYWYQQILGQGPKLLIQFQNNGVVDDSQLPKDRFSAERLKGVDSTLKIQPAKLEDSAVYLCASSLTGGTEAFFGQGTRLTVV.

V and J are TRBV28 and TRBJ2-3, with D hard to call. From germline, CDR1 is MDHEN and CDR2 SYDVKM. Trimming took off 3 bases at V and 2 bases at J, with 6 bases between the two ends. CDR3 size: 13 residues. The CDR3 DNA follows: TGTGCCAGCAGTTTTGTAGCCACAGATACGCAGTATTTT. Translation gives CASSFVATDTQYF.

The chain joins TRBV11-2 to TRBJ2-2, with 7 bases aligning to TRBD1. Germline lookup yields CDR1 SGHAT and CDR2 FQNNGV. V lost 0 bases to trimming and J lost 0 bases; unmatched junction nucleotides: 4. The CDR3 has 17 residues. The CDR3 spells CASSLDRGGPNTGELFF. The CDR3 region has the DNA TGTGCCAGCAGCTTAGATCGAGGGGGCCCGAACACCGGGGAGCTGTTTTTT.

CDR3 in DNA: TGTGCCAGCAGTGACGGTCGACCCCAGCATTTT. This translates into CASSDGRPQHF. The chain joins TRBV6-1 to TRBJ1-5; D gene ambiguous. Trimming removed 3 bases at V and 10 bases at J, with 7 bases between. In germline, CDR1 is MNHNS, CDR2 SASEGT. The CDR3 contains 11 residues.

The rearrangement joins TRBV29-1 to TRBJ1-3; tentative D call: TRBD1 (5 bases). Trimming removed 6 bases from V and 0 bases from J, with 15 bases in between. Germline V gene sequence: CDR1 SQVTM, CDR2 ANQGSEA. The CDR3 has 15 residues. The CDR3 DNA reads TGCAGCGTCGGGGGGGAGAGGAGCTCTGGAAACACCATATATTTT. Residues: CSVGGERSSGNTIYF.

In its sample, this clone was seen once. The chain links TRBV10-3 to TRBJ1-2; 10 nucleotides align to TRBD1. This CDR3 contains 12 residues. CDR1 is ENHRY and CDR2 is SYGVKD in the germline V gene. V dropped 10 bases and J dropped 8; count of bases not matched to a gene: 7. The CDR3 bases are TGTGCCACCGTGGGACAGGGGTACGGCTACACCTTC. Residues: CATVGQGYGYTF.

The chain couples TRBV21-1 to TRBJ1-5. TRBV21-1 counts as a pseudogene. The CDR3 is 12 amino acids. The CDR3: CASSNHYQPQHF. In DNA form, the CDR3 reads TGTGCCAGCAGCAACCACTATCAGCCCCAGCATTTT.